This entry describes one TCR beta chain. The target antigen is unknown. The data belong to a study of CXCR3-negative and CXCR3-positive naive CD8 T cells. Study results and caveats: A higher hydrophobicity marked the TRB CDR3s of CXCR3-positive naive cells versus CXCR3-negative naive cells. Memory cells showed distinct TRBV-TRBJ patterns, while the two naive subsets matched.

Carrying UMI labels, the TRB cDNA libraries were prepared through 5' RACE. For each CDR3 protein, TCRdb gives one entry from its re-call of the 5' RACE reads, without DNA. In all, the sample yields some 150,000 distinct CDR3 sequences. The CDR3 is made up of 12 amino acids. Germline V CDR1 and CDR2: SEHNR, FQNEAQ (reference sequence). The chain is built from TRBV7-9 and TRBJ2-7; TCRdb's assignment of TRBD2 cannot be checked, as there is no DNA. Sequencing was carried out using naive CXCR3+ CD8+ T cells from blood. Subset meaning: CD45RO-CCR7+CD27+CD95- naive CD8+ T cells expressing CXCR3 (TNR3+). The TCR comes from a human donor in good health. Some clones in this sample may be carry-over from other donors' samples. CDR3 protein: CASSALVYEQYF.